This TCR beta chain was sequenced during a study of blood T cells in healthy people across ages. The CDR3 extends over 12 amino acids. Trimming cost V 6 bases and J 3 bases, with 9 bases left between them. PCR was performed a second time for about 7 to 12 cycles using a sample-barcoded 5' primer and a J-beta primer mix. Tags on each cDNA molecule came from a template-switch adaptor with 12 random nucleotides. TCRdb itself ran the 5' RACE reads through MiXCR, one entry per CDR3 protein. The table includes around 800,000 distinct CDR3 sequences, more than 40% detected once. As to this clonotype: Its antigen is not identified.

Ranging in age from about 6 to 95, the donors were healthy Caucasian individuals from Russia. The study's findings and limits: The study could not conclusively compare naive and antigen-experienced cells, given its unsorted PBMCs. More naive CD4+ cells and higher diversity marked long-lived donors relative to aged donors.

This TCR was recovered from a man between 60 and 70 years old in good health. Sequenced input: blood. This rearrangement joins TRBV12-3 or TRBV12-4 to TRBJ2-7; D is perhaps TRBD2 (5 bases). This CDR3 is CASRSGIYEQYF. The DNA of the CDR3 is TGTGCCAGCAGGTCCGGGATCTACGAGCAGTACTTC.